The clone carrying this TCR beta chain turned up a few times. Only in-frame clones appear in the TCRdb table, and some are missing; sequencing was by immunoSEQ multiplex PCR. This table has 150,000 to 200,000 clones, roughly 87% appearing once. The data stem from a study of blood T cell repertoires in COVID-19. Study-level background: PBMCs, B-cell-depleted T cells, or T cells were the source of the cDNA or gDNA that made up the material.

This clonotype originated in a woman aged 55-75 years with COVID-19, enrolled during active disease. Sequencing input: peripheral blood.

The CDR3 region has the DNA TGTGCCAGCAGTTTAAGCGGGAGGGGAGTCGAGCAGTACTTC. It codes for CASSLSGRGVEQYF. V and J are TRBV6-2 or TRBV6-3 and TRBJ2-7; 10 bases are a match to TRBD2. The CDR3 length is 14 residues. Trimming removed 4 bases from V and 6 bases from J; junction bases left unmatched: 6. CDR1 and CDR2 from the germline V gene are MNHEY and SVGEGT.